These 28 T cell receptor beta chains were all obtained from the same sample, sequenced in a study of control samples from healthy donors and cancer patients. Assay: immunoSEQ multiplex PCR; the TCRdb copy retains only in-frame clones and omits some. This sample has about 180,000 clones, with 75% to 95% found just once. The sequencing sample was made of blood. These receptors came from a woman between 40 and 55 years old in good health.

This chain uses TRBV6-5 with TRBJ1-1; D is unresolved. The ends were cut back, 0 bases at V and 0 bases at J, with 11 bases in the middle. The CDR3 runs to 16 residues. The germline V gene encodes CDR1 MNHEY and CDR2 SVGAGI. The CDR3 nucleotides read TGTGCCAGCAGTTACTCGGCCGCACGACTGAACACTGAAGCTTTCTTT. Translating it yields CASSYSAARLNTEAFF.

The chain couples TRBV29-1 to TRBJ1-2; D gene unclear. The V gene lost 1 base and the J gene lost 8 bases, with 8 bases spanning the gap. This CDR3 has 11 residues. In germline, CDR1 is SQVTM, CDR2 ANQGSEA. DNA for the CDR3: TGCAGCGTTGAAGCAGGTTCGGGCTACACCTTC. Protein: CSVEAGSGYTF.

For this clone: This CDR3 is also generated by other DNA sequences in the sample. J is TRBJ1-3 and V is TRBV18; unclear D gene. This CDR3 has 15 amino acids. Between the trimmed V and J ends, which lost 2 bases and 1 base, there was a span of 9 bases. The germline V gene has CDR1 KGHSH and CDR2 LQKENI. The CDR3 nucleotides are TGTGCCAGCTCACCAGCGGGGAATTCTGGAAACACCATATATTTT. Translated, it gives CASSPAGNSGNTIYF.

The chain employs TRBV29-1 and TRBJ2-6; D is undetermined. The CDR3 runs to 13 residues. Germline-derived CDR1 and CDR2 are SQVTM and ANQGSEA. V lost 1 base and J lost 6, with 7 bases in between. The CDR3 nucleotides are TGCAGCGTTGAAGGCTTGGAGGCCAACGTCCTGACTTTC. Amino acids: CSVEGLEANVLTF. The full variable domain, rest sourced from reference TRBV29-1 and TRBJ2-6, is SAVISQKPSRDICQRGTSLTIQCQVDSQVTMMFWYRQQPGQSLTLIATANQGSEATYESGFVIDKFPISRPNLTFSTLTVSNMSPEDSSIYLCSVEGLEANVLTFGAGSRLTVL.

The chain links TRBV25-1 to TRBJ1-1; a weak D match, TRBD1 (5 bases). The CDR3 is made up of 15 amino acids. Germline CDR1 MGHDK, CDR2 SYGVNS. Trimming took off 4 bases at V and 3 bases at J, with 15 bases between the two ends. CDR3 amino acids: CASSGRPEGDTEAFF. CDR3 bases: TGTGCCAGCAGTGGCCGGCCAGAAGGGGACACTGAAGCTTTCTTT.

The CDR3 sequence is CASSPQGATTEAFF. CDR3 nucleotide sequence: TGTGCCAGCAGTCCACAGGGGGCGACTACTGAAGCTTTCTTT. The rearrangement joins TRBV6-5 to TRBJ1-1; 9 positions match TRBD1. J was trimmed by 5 bases and V by 5 bases; bases with no gene match: 6. This CDR3 is built from 14 residues. Germline loops: CDR1 MNHEY, CDR2 SVGAGI.

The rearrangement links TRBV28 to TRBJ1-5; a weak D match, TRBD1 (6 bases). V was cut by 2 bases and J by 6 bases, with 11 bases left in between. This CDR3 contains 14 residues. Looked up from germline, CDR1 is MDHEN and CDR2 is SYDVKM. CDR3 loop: CASSLGGFGQPQHF. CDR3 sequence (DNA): TGTGCCAGCAGTTTAGGGGGCTTCGGTCAGCCCCAGCATTTT.

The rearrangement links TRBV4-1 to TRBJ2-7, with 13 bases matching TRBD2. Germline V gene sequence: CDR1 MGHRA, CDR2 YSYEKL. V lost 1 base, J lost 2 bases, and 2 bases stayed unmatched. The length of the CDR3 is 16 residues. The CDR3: CASSQGLAGGTYEQYF. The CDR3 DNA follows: TGCGCCAGCAGCCAAGGACTAGCGGGGGGTACCTACGAGCAGTACTTC.

CDR3 nucleotides: TGTGCCAGCAGCTACAGGATCGCGGAGACCCAGTACTTC. This gives the protein CASSYRIAETQYF. The V and J genes are TRBV13 and TRBJ2-5; TRBD1 might be the D (5 bases). The CDR3 covers 13 residues. V lost 4 bases to trimming and J lost 5 bases, with 11 bases between them. Germline V gene data show CDR1 as PRHDT and CDR2 as FYEKMQ (reference sequence).

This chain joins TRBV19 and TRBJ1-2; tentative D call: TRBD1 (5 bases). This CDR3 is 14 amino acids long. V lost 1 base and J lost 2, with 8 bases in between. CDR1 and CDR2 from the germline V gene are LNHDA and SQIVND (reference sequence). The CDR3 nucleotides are TGTGCCAGTAGTATAGGGCAGGGCAACTATGGCTACACCTTC. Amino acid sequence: CASSIGQGNYGYTF.

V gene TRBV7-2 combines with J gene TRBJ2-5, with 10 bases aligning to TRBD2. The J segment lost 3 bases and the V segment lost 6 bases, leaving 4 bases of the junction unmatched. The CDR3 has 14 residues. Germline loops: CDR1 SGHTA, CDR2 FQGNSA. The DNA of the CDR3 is TGTGCCAGCAGAACCCTAGCGGGGGAAGAGACCCAGTACTTC. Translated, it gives CASRTLAGEETQYF.

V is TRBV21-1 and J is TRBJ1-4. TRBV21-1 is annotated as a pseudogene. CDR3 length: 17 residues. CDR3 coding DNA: TGTGCCAGCAGCAAGGACAGCGCCGCGGGATCGGATGAAAAACTGTTTTTT. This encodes CASSKDSAAGSDEKLFF.

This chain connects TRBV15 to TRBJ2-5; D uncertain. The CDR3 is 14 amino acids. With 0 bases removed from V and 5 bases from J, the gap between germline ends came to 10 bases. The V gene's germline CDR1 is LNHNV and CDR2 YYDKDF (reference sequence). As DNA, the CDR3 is TGTGCCACCAGCAGAGATGGGTCTCGGGAGACCCAGTACTTC. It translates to CATSRDGSRETQYF.

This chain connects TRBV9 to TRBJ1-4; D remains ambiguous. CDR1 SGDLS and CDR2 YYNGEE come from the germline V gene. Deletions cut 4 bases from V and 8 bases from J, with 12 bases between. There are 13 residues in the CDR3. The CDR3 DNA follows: TGTGCCAGCAGCCCGAGGGAGAGCGAAAAACTGTTTTTT. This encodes CASSPRESEKLFF.

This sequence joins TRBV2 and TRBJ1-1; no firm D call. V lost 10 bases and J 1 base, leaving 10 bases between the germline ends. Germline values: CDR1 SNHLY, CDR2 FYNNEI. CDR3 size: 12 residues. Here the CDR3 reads CATDESNTEAFF. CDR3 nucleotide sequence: TGTGCCACAGATGAATCGAACACTGAAGCTTTCTTT.

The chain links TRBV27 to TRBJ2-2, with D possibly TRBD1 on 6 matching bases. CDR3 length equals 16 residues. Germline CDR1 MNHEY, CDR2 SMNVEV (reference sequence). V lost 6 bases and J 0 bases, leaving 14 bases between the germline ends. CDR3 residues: CASSRRTDPNTGELFF. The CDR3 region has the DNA TGTGCCAGCAGCCGCCGGACAGATCCGAACACCGGGGAGCTGTTTTTT.

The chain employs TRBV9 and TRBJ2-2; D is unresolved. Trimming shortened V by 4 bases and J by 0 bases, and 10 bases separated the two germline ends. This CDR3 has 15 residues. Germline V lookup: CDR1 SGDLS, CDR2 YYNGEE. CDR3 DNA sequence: TGTGCCAGCAGCCCCCACCCCACGAACACCGGGGAGCTGTTTTTT. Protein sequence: CASSPHPTNTGELFF.

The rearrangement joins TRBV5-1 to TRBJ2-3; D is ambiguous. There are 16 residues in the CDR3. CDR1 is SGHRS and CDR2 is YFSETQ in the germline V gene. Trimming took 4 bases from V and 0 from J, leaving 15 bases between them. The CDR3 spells CASSPRPHGSTDTQYF. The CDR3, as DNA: TGCGCCAGCAGCCCTAGGCCCCATGGGAGCACAGATACGCAGTATTTT.

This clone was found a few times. The CDR3 region has the DNA TGTGCCAGTAGTATAACTCGGGGCGGACCCTACCGGGACACTGAAGCTTTCTTT. Translating gives CASSITRGGPYRDTEAFF. The chain is built from TRBV19 and TRBJ1-1; a weak D match, TRBD1 (5 bases). Trimming removed 2 bases from V and 3 bases from J, with 22 bases in between. The CDR3 is 18 residues long. Germline CDR1 is LNHDA and CDR2 is SQIVND (reference sequence).

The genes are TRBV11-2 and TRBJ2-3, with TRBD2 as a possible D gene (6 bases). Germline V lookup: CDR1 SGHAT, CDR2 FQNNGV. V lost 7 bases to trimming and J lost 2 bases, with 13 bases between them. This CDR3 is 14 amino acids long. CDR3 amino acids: CASIGDSHTDTQYF. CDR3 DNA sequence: TGTGCCAGCATCGGGGACTCCCACACAGATACGCAGTATTTT.

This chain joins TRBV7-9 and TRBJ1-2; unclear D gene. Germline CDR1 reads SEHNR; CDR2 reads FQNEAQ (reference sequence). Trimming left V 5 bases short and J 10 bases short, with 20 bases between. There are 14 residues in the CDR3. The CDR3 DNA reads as TGTGCCAGCAGCCCTGCGGCATCTCTGATAAACTACACCTTC. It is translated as CASSPAASLINYTF.

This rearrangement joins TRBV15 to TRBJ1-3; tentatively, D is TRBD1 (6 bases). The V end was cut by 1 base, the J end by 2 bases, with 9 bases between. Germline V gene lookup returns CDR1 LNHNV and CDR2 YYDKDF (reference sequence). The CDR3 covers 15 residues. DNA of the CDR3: TGTGCCACCAGCAGAGGGGCAGGGGCTGGAAACACCATATATTTT. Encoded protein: CATSRGAGAGNTIYF.

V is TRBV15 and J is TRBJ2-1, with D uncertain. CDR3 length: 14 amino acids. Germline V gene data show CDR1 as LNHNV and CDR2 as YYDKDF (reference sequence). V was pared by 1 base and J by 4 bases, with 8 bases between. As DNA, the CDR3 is TGTGCCACCAGCAGAGGGTCAGAGTACAATGAGCAGTTCTTC. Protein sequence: CATSRGSEYNEQFF.

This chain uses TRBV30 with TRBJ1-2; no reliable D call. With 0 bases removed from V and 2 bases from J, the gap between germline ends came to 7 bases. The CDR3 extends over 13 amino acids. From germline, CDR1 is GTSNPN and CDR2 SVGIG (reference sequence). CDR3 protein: CAWSVSRNYGYTF. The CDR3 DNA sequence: TGTGCCTGGAGTGTCTCACGGAACTATGGCTACACCTTC.

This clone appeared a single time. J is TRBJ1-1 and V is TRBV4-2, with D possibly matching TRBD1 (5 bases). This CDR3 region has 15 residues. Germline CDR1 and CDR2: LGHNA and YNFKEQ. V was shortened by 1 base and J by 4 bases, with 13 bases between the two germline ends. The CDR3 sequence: CASSQVQADGTEAFF. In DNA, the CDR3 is TGTGCCAGCAGCCAAGTACAGGCGGATGGCACTGAAGCTTTCTTT.

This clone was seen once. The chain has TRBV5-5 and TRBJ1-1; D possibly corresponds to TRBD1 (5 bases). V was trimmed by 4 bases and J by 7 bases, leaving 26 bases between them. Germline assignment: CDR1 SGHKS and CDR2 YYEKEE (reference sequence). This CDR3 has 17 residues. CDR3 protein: CASSPSAGDSIYGEAFF. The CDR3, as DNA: TGTGCCAGCAGCCCTTCTGCTGGGGACTCCATTTACGGTGAAGCTTTCTTT. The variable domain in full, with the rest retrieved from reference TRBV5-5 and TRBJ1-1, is DAGVTQSPTHLIKTRGQQVTLRCSPISGHKSVSWYQQVLGQGPQFIFQYYEKEERGRGNFPDRFSARQFPNYSSELNVNALLLGDSALYLCASSPSAGDSIYGEAFFGQGTRLTVV.

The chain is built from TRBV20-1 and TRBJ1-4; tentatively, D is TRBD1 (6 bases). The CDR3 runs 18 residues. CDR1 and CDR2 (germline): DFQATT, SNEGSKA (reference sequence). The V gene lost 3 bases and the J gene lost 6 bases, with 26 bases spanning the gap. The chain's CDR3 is CSASLQPAGGGWHEKLFF. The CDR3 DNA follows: TGCAGTGCTAGTCTGCAGCCTGCGGGGGGCGGTTGGCATGAAAAACTGTTTTTT.

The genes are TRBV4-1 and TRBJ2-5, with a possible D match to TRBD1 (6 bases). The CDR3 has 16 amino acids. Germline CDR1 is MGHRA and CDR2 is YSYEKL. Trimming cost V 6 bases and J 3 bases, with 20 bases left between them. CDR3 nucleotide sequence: TGCGCCAGCAGTGACATACAGGGACCTCGGGAAGAGACCCAGTACTTC. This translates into CASSDIQGPREETQYF.